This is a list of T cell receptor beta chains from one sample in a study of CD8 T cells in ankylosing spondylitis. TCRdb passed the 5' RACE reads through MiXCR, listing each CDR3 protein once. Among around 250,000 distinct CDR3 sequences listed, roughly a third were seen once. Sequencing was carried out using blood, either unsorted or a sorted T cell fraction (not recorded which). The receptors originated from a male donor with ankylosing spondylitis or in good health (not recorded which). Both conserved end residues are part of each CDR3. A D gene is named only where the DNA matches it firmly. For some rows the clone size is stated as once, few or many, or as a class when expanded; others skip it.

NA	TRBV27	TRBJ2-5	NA	TGTGCCAGCAGTCGGGATGAGGCCGGGGGAAGGGAGACCCAGTACTTC	CASSRDEAGGRETQYF
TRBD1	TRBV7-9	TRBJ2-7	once	TGTGCCAGCACCAAGACAGGGGCCTACGAGCAGTACTTC	CASTKTGAYEQYF
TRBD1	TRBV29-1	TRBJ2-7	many	TGCAGCGTTTTCATGGGGACAGCCTACGAGCAGTACTTC	CSVFMGTAYEQYF
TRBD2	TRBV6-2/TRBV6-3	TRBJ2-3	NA	TGTGCCAGCAGTGCCACCTTAGCGGGGGGCGCAGATACGCAGTATTTT	CASSATLAGGADTQYF
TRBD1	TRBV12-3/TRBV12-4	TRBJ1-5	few	TGTGCCAGCAGCCGGGACAGGGTAGATCAGCCCCAGCATTTT	CASSRDRVDQPQHF
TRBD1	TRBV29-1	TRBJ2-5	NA	TGCAGCGTTTCTGACAGGGGGCTGGGAGAGACCCAGTACTTC	CSVSDRGLGETQYF
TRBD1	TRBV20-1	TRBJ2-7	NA	TGCAGTGCTGAAGGGACAGGGGGCTACGAGCAGTACTTC	CSAEGTGGYEQYF
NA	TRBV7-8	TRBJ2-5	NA	TGTGCCAGCAGCTTAGAAGGGAGGGGGCGGGAGACCCAGTACTTC	CASSLEGRGRETQYF
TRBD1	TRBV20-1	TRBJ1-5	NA	TGCAGTGCTAGCGACAGGGAGAACCAGCCCCAGCATTTT	CSASDRENQPQHF
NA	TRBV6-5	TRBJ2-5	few	TGTGCCAGCAGTTACACGGGGGGCCTGGCAGAGACCCAGTACTTC	CASSYTGGLAETQYF
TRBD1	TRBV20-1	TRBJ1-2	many	TGCAGTGCTACCCCTGGACAGGCGAACTATGGCTACACCTTC	CSATPGQANYGYTF
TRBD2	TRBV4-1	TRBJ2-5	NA	TGCGCCAGCAGCCAAGATAACAGCGGGGTGACTCAAGAGACCCAGTACTTC	CASSQDNSGVTQETQYF
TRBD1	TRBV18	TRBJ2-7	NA	TGTGCCAGCTCACCATTCGGACAGGGAGGCTACGAGCAGTACTTC	CASSPFGQGGYEQYF
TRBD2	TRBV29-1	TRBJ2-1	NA	TGCAGCGTTGAAGGGACTAGCCGGGGGTTCTTC	CSVEGTSRGFF
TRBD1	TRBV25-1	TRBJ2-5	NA	TGTGCCAGCCAGGACAGGGGCCAAGAGACCCAGTACTTC	CASQDRGQETQYF
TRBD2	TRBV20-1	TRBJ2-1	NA	TGCAGTGCTTTTAGCGGGGGGGCCTCCTCCTACAATGAGCAGTTCTTC	CSAFSGGASSYNEQFF
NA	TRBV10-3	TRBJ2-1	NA	TGTGCCATCAGTGAGTCAACAGGGAGCAATGAGCAGTTCTTC	CAISESTGSNEQFF
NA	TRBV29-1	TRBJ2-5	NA	TGCAGCGCCCATCATCGGGGGATCGGGAAGTACCAAGAGACCCAGTACTTC	CSAHHRGIGKYQETQYF
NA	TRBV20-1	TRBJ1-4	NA	TGCAGTGCTAGAGTTCGACTTGGTGAAAAACTGTTTTTT	CSARVRLGEKLFF
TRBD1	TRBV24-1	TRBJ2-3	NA	TGTGCCACCAGTGATCGGACAGGGGTTGACACAGATACGCAGTATTTT	CATSDRTGVDTDTQYF
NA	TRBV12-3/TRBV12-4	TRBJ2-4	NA	TGTGCCAGCAGTTTGAGTAGCGGTGGAGCCAAAAACATTCAGTACTTC	CASSLSSGGAKNIQYF
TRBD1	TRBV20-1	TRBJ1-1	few	TGCAGTGCTCCCGGACAGGGGACTGAAGCTTTCTTT	CSAPGQGTEAFF
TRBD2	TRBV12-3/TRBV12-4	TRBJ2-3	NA	TGTGCCAGCAGTTTGTTGGGGGGGAGCACAGATACGCAGTATTTT	CASSLLGGSTDTQYF
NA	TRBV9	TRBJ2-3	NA	TGTGCCAGCAGCGTAGGGGTAGCGCGGACAGATACGCAGTATTTT	CASSVGVARTDTQYF
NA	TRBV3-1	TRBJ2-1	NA	TGTGCCAGCAGCCAAGCGGGGGCCCCGGGTGAGAATGAGCAGTTCTTC	CASSQAGAPGENEQFF
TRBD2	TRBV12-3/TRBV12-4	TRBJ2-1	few	TGTGCCAGCAGTCCCTCGACTAGCGGGATATACAATGAGCAGTTCTTC	CASSPSTSGIYNEQFF
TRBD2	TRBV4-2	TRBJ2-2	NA	TGTGCCAGCAGTACAGAGCGGGGGAACCGGGAGCTGTTTTTT	CASSTERGNRELFF
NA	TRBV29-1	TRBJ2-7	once	TGCAGCGTTGTCCCCCCCGCAGACAACTACGAGCAGTACTTC	CSVVPPADNYEQYF
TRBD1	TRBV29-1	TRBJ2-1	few	TGCAGCGTTGAAGAGGGACAGGGGTACAATGAGCAGTTCTTC	CSVEEGQGYNEQFF
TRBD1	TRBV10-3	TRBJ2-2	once	TGTGCCATCAGTGGACAGGGGAGGAACACCGGGGAGCTGTTTTTT	CAISGQGRNTGELFF
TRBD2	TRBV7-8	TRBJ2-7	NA	TGTGCCAGCAGACTAGCGGGACTCTCCTACGAGCAGTACTTC	CASRLAGLSYEQYF
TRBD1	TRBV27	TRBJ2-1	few	TGTGCCAGCAGGAACAAACCCGGGACAGGGAATGGGGATGAGCAGTTCTTC	CASRNKPGTGNGDEQFF
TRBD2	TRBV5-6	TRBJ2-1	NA	TGTGCCAGCAGGGATGGACTAGCGGGGGTTAGTGAGCAGTTCTTC	CASRDGLAGVSEQFF
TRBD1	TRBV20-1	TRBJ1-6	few	TGCAGTGCTAGAAGGACAGGGGGCTTTTCACCCCTCCACTTT	CSARRTGGFSPLHF
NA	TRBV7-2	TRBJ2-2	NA	TGTGCCAGCAGCCTTGCTCCCGGGGAGCTGTTTTTT	CASSLAPGELFF
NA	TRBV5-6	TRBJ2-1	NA	TGTGCCAGCAGCGGCGCACGGGTGCCCTACAATGAGCAGTTCTTC	CASSGARVPYNEQFF
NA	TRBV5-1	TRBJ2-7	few	TGCGCCAGCAGCTTGGTGGTGGGTTACGAGCAGTACTTC	CASSLVVGYEQYF
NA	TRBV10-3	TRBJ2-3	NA	TGTGCCATCAGTGACCCCGGTGAGGCAGATACGCAGTATTTT	CAISDPGEADTQYF
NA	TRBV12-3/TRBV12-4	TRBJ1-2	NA	TGTGCCAGCGCTTATCTCGGGGACAATGGCTACACCTTC	CASAYLGDNGYTF
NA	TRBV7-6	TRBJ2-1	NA	TGTGCCAGCAGCTTAGACCCTAATGAGCAGTTCTTC	CASSLDPNEQFF